The present T cell receptor (beta chain) was sequenced within a study of T-cell reconstitution after alpha-beta-depleted transplantation in children. This clonotype turned up a few times. CDR1 is DFQATT and CDR2 is SNEGSKA in the germline V gene (reference sequence). Trimming took 6 bases from V and 10 from J; bases not matched to a gene: 10. There are 12 residues in the CDR3. Unique molecular identifiers were incorporated into the prepared TCRbeta library. In TCRdb, the PCR reads were re-called with MiXCR into one record per CDR3 protein. Of about 400,000 distinct CDR3 sequences in the sample, approximately 20% were seen once.

This chain links TRBV20-1 with TRBJ2-7; 9 nucleotides line up with TRBD2. The sequences come from PBMCs from the stem cell graft donor, collected from the stem cell graft. The TCR originated in a human donor who donated a stem cell graft to a child with acute myeloid leukemia. CDR3 in DNA: TGCAGTGCGCGGAGTAGCGGGAGCCTTCAGTACTTC. This gives the protein CSARSSGSLQYF.